This TCR beta chain derives from a study of OX40 agonist ivuxolimab in advanced cancers. Study in general: Patients with prior anti-PD-1, anti-PD-L1 or anti-CTLA-4 therapy were eligible; 35% to 50% had some. Overall study findings and caveats: There was clonal expansion of CD4+ and CD8+ blood T cells by week 6 at 0.1 to 3.0 mg/kg.

Method: immunoSEQ multiplex PCR; TCRdb's copy keeps in-frame clones and lacks some. The sample consists of some 50,000 clones, about 86% of them appearing once. Comments on this clone: Its target is unknown.

The TCR was taken from an adult with an advanced solid tumor such as melanoma, head and neck, liver or kidney cancer. This specimen consisted of CD4+ or CD8+ T cells sorted from blood, obtained in a trial of the OX40 agonist ivuxolimab.

The CDR3 protein is CSVGPRRRENGEAFF. The CDR3 nucleotides are TGCAGCGTTGGCCCCAGGCGCAGGGAAAACGGTGAAGCTTTCTTT. The chain joins TRBV29-1 to TRBJ1-1, with a possible D match to TRBD1 (5 bases). CDR1 is SQVTM, CDR2 ANQGSEA, per germline. The CDR3 covers 15 residues. Trimming shortened V by 4 bases and J by 7 bases, and 22 bases separated the two germline ends.